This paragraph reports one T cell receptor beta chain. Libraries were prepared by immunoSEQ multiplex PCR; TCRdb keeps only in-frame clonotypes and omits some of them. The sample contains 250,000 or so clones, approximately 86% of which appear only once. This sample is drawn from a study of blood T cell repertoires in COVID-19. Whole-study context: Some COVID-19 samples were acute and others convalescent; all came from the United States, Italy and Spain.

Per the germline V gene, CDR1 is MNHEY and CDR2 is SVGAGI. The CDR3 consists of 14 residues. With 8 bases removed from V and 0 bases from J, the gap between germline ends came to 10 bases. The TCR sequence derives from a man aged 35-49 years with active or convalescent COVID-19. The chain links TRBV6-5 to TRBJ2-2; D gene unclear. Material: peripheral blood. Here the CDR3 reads CASLGRTNTGELFF. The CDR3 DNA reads TGTGCCAGCCTAGGTCGTACGAACACCGGGGAGCTGTTTTTT.